The source of this T cell receptor beta chain is a study of control samples from healthy donors and cancer patients. There are 15 residues in the CDR3. In germline, CDR1 is MDHEN, CDR2 SYDVKM. V was cut by 3 bases and J by 0 bases, with 9 bases left in between. Assay: immunoSEQ multiplex PCR; the TCRdb copy retains only in-frame clones and omits some. The data contain under 200,000 clones, more than 85% of them singletons. The specimen sequenced was blood. The source is a woman aged 30 to 39 in good health. The V call is TRBV28, the J call TRBJ1-3; D uncertain. CDR3 sequence (DNA): TGTGCCAGCAGTTTTTCTTTTGTCTCTGGAAACACCATATATTTT. It encodes CASSFSFVSGNTIYF.